This T cell receptor (beta chain) was found in a study of cytomegalovirus exposure and HLA in healthy donors (dated by TCRdb to about 2017). Broadly, across the study: According to an earlier analysis of a few hundred of the donors, about 179 million T cells yielded some 110 million unique TCR beta sequences and about 300 Gb of sequence data. A later genetic analysis used genome-wide SNP genotypes for about 60% of the 666 donors, treating that subset as a discovery cohort. An early release that covered roughly 600 HLA-typed donors contained approximately 300 gigabases of sequencing data and approximately 85 million unique TCR sequences. Donor age, sex, ethnicity and CMV serostatus were compiled alongside the repertoire data. Of the roughly 410 genotyped donors, roughly 80% were placed in the genetic ancestry cluster associated with self-reported Caucasian donors. An earlier analysis of approximately 630 of the donors applied high-throughput TCR beta sequencing to assess whether each TCR beta V gene segment acted as functional or pseudogenic. Every discovery cohort repertoire had been produced on one sequencing platform. Both class I and class II loci were covered by HLA typing, at four-digit resolution. Rather than drawing on any new phenotypic data, the later analysis identified candidate immune exposures from TCR beta sequences and the way those sequences occurred across donors. Across approximately 400 genotyped donors of the cohort, an average of roughly 200,000 unique TCR beta nucleotide sequences per donor were sequenced, and about a sixth of those sequences were non-productive. Typing coverage varied by locus: roughly 620-640 donors for A, B, C, DRB1 and DQB1; some 520 for DQA1; around 570 for DPA1; around 490 for DPB1. The study combined high-throughput TCR immunosequencing, statistical association of individual TCRs with disease status, and machine learning to predict cytomegalovirus infection status. The study profiled the T cell repertoires of fewer than 850 subjects by immunosequencing and related them to cytomegalovirus serostatus. Because of strong linkage in the cohort, four to six DR-DQ haplotypes were treated as single units for association and clustering. A separate validation cohort of about 110 different subjects was used in addition to the roughly 670-subject first cohort. The aim of the study was to test whether cataloging public T cell receptors could identify signatures of past pathogen exposure. A later analysis re-analyzed previously published TCR beta repertoires from 600 to 850 donors and added high-resolution HLA genotyping to study TCR occurrence patterns. Overall results and qualifications from the work: Some IMGT-functional V segments, including TRBV6-2 and TRBV6-3, could not be told apart with the 87-base-pair reads, so those segments were excluded. In a later analysis, TCR association rates were found to vary across HLA loci, with the most associated TCRs seen for DRB1 alleles and the fewest for HLA-C alleles. CMV serostatus was the only immune exposure information available for the cohort. A further reported finding was that TCR beta sequences accurately predicted the HLA-A and HLA-B alleles for most subjects in the first cohort. The classifier was reported to diagnose cytomegalovirus status with high specificity and sensitivity in both the original cohort and the validation cohort. Because counts were too low, about 15 rarely observed V segments, including chromosome 9 orphons, were left out of the earlier analysis of roughly 600 of the donors. The sequencing pipeline was judged likely to have produced a cluster of highly shared sequence variants as a technical artifact. According to a later analysis, parvovirus B19, influenza, CMV and Epstein-Barr virus appeared linked to several top co-occurrence clusters. A later genetic analysis associated a missense DCLRE1C variant with V-gene and J-gene trimming of TCR beta chains, and an independent cohort replicated the association. The study listed 150 to 200 TCR beta chains as associated with cytomegalovirus. The presence/absence analyses assumed that sequencing depth was roughly uniform across donors, and that assumption may not be true. Because HLA typing was unavailable for some donors at each locus, only the typed subset was used in association tests. A later genetic analysis reported fewer N-insertions in productive TCRs among donors in an Asian-associated ancestry cluster than the roughly 700-donor mean. Linkage disequilibrium might explain the correlated functional status among segregating V segments, but an unknown experimental factor could not be ruled out. Most TCR sequences were observed very rarely across donors, whereas some public TCRs were present in many individuals. Broadly in line with IMGT annotations, most TCR beta V segments showed up in productive rearrangements about 87% or about 30% of the time in an earlier analysis of 587 of the donors. Most CMV-associated TCR beta chains appeared to be HLA-restricted in a later analysis, and the HLA associations seemed to be driven largely by CMV exposure. Assigning TCR associations to individual alleles was difficult when HLA alleles, especially DR and DQ, strongly co-occurred. A later analysis found that HLA-associated TCR beta chains were more clonally expanded and had lower generation probabilities than equally common non-associated chains. This cohort had only TCR beta chains sequenced, and the lack of alpha or paired-chain data limited which features could be detected. In a later analysis, 16,951 TCR beta sequences were associated with specific HLA alleles at a false discovery rate of 0.05. According to the authors, the approach could potentially be generalized to other disease states and immunological phenotypes. In vitro tests confirmed that a few of the cytomegalovirus-associated TCR beta chains recognize cytomegalovirus antigens.

The junction carries 14 bases between V and J, which are trimmed by 1 base and 8 bases respectively. The germline V gene specifies SGHAT as CDR1 and FQNNGV as CDR2. Including the terminal cysteine and phenylalanine, the CDR3 comprises 14 residues. Just CDR3 DNA is preserved here, 42 bases in frame from base 1. The cohort was made up of around 720 healthy bone marrow donors. At the time of sampling, every cohort member was nominally healthy, though immune exposures that went unrecorded were likely present. The donor tested CMV seronegative, placing the donor among the 352 seronegative members of the cohort. A peripheral blood sample was provided by each donor, and peripheral blood mononuclear cells were used for TCR beta sequencing. Genomic DNA extraction from the blood cell samples was performed with the Qiagen DNeasy Blood Extraction Kit. In regard to this clone: Its antigen has not been determined. Base quality data are lacking; no much larger clone is found one base away.

Library generation was performed with the immunoSEQ multiplex PCR assay. The multiplex PCR relied on a mix of 60 forward primers for TCR Vbeta segments and 13 reverse primers for TCR Jbeta segments. The CDR3 region of rearranged TCR beta genes was amplified from genomic DNA by a multiplex PCR assay. The Illumina HiSeq System was used to sequence the amplified TCR beta libraries as 87-base-pair reads. The authors processed their data as follows. Across the 500 to 750 repertoires, a later analysis counted tens of millions of unique TCR beta chains, roughly 11 million of which were shared by at least two donors. To remove PCR and sequencing errors, raw reads were error-corrected and collapsed into unique sequences using a nearest-neighbor algorithm that merged closely related sequences. Alignment of CDR3 sequences to IMGT reference sequences was used to assign V, D and J gene segments. Each retained sequence needed at least a six-nucleotide match to both a V gene segment and a J gene segment. A rearrangement was called productive if the CDR3 had no stop codons and remained in frame with V and J, and every other rearrangement was called non-productive. Following IMGT convention, CDR3 was defined as the stretch from the second conserved V-encoded cysteine up to the conserved J-encoded phenylalanine. In an earlier analysis of approximately 500 of the donors, sequences lacking an unambiguous match to a single V gene segment were excluded. In an earlier analysis of 500 to 750 of the donors, V segments were called functional above 56.7% productive rearrangements and were called segregating when the between-donor standard deviation exceeded 5%. A statistical classification framework was built to diagnose cytomegalovirus status from the catalog of TCR beta chain sequences. V and J gene assignment, in a later analysis, came from comparing TCR nucleotide sequences with IMGT/GENE-DB human TR gene sequences. In a later analysis, CDR3 sequences and most-parsimonious VDJ recombination scenarios were assigned using the TCRdist pipeline. A later analysis defined each TCR beta chain by its CDR3 amino acid sequence plus V-gene family, and excluded reads lacking a unique V-gene family. A later analysis removed several hundred highly shared, low-generation-probability nucleotide sequences to deal with suspected cross-contamination and a sequencing artifact. A later analysis calculated a clonal expansion index for each public chain from normalized within-repertoire ranks of inferred template counts. In a later analysis, generation probabilities were computed with a VDJ recombination model fitted to out-of-frame rearrangements, and the resulting probabilities were checked against IGoR. In a later analysis, hypergeometric tests were used to score TCR-TCR, TCR-HLA and TCR-CMV co-occurrence, with a repertoire-size bias correction applied to TCR pairs. In a later analysis, false discovery rates were estimated by permuting HLA or CMV assignments 20 times. In a later analysis, co-occurring TCRs were grouped with DBSCAN, and TCRdist sequence similarity was added when clustering was performed within HLA-allele-positive subsets. For co-occurrence clustering, repertoires with fewer than 30,000 or more than 120,000 public chains were excluded, along with four or five repertoires with anomalous nucleotide sharing. The table was pulled from immuneACCESS by TCRdb, which kept in-frame rearrangements only. Such tables lose some clones; where checked, under half of the loss comes from unresolved V genes, and the rest has no known cause. V, J and clone size are taken as reported in that table, and D and trimming were inferred from the DNA itself. Within this sample are hundreds of thousands of clones, with roughly 75% of them counted one time only. Jointly, the top ten make up under 2% of the sample.

The sequencing sample was made of PBMCs. Recombination connected TRBV11-2 to TRBJ1-2, with TRBD1 as a weak D call on 6 bases. The clonotype comes from a woman in her twenties or thirties in good health and CMV-seronegative. The sequence in DNA is TGTGCCAGCAGCTTAGGCCCAGGGGCAGAAGGCTACACCTTC. This gives the protein CASSLGPGAEGYTF.